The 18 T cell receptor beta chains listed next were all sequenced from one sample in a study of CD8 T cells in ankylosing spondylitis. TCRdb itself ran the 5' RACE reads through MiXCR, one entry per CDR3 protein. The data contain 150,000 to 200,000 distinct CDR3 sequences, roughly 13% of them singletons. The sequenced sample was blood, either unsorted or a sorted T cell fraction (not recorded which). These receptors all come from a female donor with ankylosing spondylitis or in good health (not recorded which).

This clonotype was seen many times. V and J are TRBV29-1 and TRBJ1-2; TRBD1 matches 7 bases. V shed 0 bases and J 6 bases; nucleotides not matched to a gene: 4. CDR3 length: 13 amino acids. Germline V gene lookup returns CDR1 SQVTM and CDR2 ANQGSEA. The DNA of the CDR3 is TGCAGCGTTGAAGATCGGGACAGTGATGGCTACACCTTC. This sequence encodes CSVEDRDSDGYTF.

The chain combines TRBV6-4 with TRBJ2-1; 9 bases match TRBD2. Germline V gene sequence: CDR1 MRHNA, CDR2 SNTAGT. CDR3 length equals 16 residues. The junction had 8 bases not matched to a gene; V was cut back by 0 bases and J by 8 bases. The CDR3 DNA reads TGTGCCAGCAGTGACTCGGTTGCTAGCGGGACGGATGAGCAGTTCTTC. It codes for CASSDSVASGTDEQFF.

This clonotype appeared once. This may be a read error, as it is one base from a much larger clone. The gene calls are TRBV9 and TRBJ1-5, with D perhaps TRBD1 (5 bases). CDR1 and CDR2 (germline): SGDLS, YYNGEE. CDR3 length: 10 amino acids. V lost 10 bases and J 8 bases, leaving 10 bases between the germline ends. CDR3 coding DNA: TGTGCCTCCCCAGGGAAGCCCCAGCATTTT. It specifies CASPGKPQHF. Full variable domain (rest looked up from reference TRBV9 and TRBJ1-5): DSGVTQTPKHLITATGQRVTLRCSPRSGDLSVYWYQQSLDQGLQFLIQYYNGEERAKGNILERFSAQQFPDLHSELNLSSLELGDSALYFCASPGKPQHFGDGTRLSIL.

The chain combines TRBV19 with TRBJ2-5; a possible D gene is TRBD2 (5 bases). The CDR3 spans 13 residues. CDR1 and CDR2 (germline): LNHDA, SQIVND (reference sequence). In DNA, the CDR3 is TGTGTAAGCGCTGTGCGGGCAGGAGAGACCCAGTACTTC. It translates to CVSAVRAGETQYF. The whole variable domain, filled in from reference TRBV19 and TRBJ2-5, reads DGGITQSPKYLFRKEGQNVTLSCEQNLNHDAMYWYRQDPGQGLRLIYYSQIVNDFQKGDIAEGYSVSREKKESFPLTVTSAQKNPTAFYLCVSAVRAGETQYFGPGTRLLVL.

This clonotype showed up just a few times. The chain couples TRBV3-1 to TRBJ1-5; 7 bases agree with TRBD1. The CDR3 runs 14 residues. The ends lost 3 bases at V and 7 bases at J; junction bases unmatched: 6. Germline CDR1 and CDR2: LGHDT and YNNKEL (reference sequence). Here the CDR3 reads CASSQGTAKQPQHF. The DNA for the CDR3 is TGTGCCAGCAGCCAGGGGACAGCCAAGCAGCCCCAGCATTTT.

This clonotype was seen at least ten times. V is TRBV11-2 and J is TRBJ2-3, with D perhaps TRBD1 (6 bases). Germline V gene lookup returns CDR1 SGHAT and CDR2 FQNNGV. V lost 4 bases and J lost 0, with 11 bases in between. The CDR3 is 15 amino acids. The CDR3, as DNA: TGTGCCAGCAGCTGGGACACTTCTAGCACAGATACGCAGTATTTT. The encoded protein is CASSWDTSSTDTQYF.

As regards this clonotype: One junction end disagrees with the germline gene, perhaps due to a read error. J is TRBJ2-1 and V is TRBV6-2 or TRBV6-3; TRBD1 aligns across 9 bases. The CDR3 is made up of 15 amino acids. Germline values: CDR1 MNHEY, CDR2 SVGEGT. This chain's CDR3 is CASSLGQGSYDEQFF. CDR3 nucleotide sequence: TGTGCCAGCAGCCTGGGACAGGGCTCCTACGATGAGCAGTTCTTC.

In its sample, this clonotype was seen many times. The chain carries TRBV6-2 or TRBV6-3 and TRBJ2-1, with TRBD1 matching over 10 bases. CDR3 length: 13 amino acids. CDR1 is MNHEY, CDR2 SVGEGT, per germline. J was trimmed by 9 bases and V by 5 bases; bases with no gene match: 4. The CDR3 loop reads CASSTRTGGEQFF. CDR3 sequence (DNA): TGTGCCAGCAGTACGCGGACAGGGGGTGAGCAGTTCTTC.

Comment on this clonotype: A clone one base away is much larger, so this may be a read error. The CDR3 is CSTRGLIEAFF. CDR3 nucleotides: TGCAGTACTAGAGGCCTTATTGAAGCTTTCTTT. The J gene is TRBJ1-1, the V gene TRBV20-1; D ambiguous. The CDR3 is made up of 11 amino acids. The germline CDR1 and CDR2 sequences are DFQATT and SNEGSKA (reference sequence).

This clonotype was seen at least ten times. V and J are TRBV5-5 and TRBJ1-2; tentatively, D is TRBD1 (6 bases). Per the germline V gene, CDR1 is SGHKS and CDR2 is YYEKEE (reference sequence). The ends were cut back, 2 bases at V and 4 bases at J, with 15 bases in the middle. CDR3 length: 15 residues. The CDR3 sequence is CASSFISTGVYGYTF. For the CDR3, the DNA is TGTGCCAGCAGCTTTATTTCGACAGGCGTCTATGGCTACACCTTC.

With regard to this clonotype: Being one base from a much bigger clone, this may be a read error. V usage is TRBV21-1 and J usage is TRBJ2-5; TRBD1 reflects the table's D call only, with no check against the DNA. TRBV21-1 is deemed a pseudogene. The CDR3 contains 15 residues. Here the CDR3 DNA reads TGTGTCAGCAGCAAATTTGGGGGACCTCAAGAGACCCAGTACTTC. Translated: CVSSKFGGPQETQYF.

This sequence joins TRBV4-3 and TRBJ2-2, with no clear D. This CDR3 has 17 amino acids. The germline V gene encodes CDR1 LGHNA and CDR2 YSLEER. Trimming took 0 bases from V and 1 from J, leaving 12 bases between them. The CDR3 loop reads CASSQDVLTGNTGELFF. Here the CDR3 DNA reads TGCGCCAGCAGCCAAGACGTTTTGACCGGGAACACCGGGGAGCTGTTTTTT.

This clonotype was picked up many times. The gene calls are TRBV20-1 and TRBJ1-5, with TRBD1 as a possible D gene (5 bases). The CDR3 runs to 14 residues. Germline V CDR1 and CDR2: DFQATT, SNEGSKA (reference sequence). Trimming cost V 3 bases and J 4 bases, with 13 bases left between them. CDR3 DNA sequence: TGCAGTGCTAGTGGGGACCGAGATAATCAGCCCCAGCATTTT. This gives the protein CSASGDRDNQPQHF.

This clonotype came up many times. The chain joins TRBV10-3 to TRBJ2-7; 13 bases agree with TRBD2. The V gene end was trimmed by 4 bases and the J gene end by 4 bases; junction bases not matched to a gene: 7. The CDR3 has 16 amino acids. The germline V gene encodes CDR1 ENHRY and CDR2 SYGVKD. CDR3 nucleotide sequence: TGTGCCATCAGTGTCGCCGGGACTAGCGGGAAATACGAGCAGTACTTC. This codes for CAISVAGTSGKYEQYF.

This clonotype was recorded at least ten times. CDR3 sequence: CASSTNAPVLAFF. The CDR3 coding sequence is TGTGCCAGCAGCACTAACGCTCCAGTTTTGGCTTTCTTT. The V gene is TRBV5-5, the J gene TRBJ1-1; D is ambiguous. Germline lookup yields CDR1 SGHKS and CDR2 YYEKEE (reference sequence). The length of the CDR3 is 13 residues. Trimming pared 4 bases from V and 11 bases from J, leaving 18 bases between.

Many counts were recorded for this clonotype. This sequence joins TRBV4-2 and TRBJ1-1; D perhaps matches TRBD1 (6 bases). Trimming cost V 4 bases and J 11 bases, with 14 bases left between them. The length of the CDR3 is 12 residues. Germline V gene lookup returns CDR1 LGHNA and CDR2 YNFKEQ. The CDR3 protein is CASSRRRDKAFF. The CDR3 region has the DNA TGTGCCAGCAGCCGCCGCCGGGACAAGGCTTTCTTT.

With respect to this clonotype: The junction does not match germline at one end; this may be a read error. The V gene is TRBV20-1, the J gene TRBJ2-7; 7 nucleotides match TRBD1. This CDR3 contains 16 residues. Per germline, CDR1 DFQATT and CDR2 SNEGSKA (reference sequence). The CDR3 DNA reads TGCTGTGCTCCTACAGATCGGACAGGTACGATCTACGAGCAGTACTTC. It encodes CCAPTDRTGTIYEQYF.

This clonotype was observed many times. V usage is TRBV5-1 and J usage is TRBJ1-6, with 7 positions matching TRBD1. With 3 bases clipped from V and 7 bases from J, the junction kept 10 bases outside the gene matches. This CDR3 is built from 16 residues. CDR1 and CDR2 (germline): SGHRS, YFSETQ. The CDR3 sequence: CASSYSATRGNSPLHF. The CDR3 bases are TGCGCCAGCAGCTACAGTGCTACCAGGGGGAATTCACCCCTCCACTTT.